The 9 T cell receptor beta chains presented below share a single source sample, sequenced in a study of blood T cells in healthy people across ages. Through a sample-barcoded 5' primer and a J-beta primer mix, a second PCR was run for roughly 6 to 11 cycles. One entry per CDR3 protein results from TCRdb running MiXCR on the 5' RACE reads. The data hold about 640,000 distinct CDR3 sequences, with roughly three fifths observed a single time. The source material was blood. The origin of the receptors is a man aged 55 to 70 in good health.

J is TRBJ2-1 and V is TRBV5-6, with D tentatively TRBD1 or TRBD2 (5 bases each). CDR3 length: 14 amino acids. The germline gives CDR1 SGHDT, CDR2 YYEEEE. Deletions cut 3 bases from V and 2 bases from J, with 9 bases between. CDR3 sequence: CASSSPGPYNEQFF. CDR3 coding DNA: TGTGCCAGCAGCTCCCCGGGGCCCTACAATGAGCAGTTCTTC.

The chain combines TRBV6-1 with TRBJ1-1; 8 nucleotides line up with TRBD1. V was pared by 10 bases and J by 4 bases, with 11 bases of the junction left unmatched. From germline, CDR1 is MNHNS and CDR2 SASEGT. The CDR3 has 14 amino acids. The CDR3 is CANRGSGGGTEAFF. The DNA for the CDR3 is TGTGCCAACCGGGGGTCAGGGGGCGGCACTGAAGCTTTCTTT.

The gene calls are TRBV6-6 and TRBJ1-5; TRBD1 agrees at 8 bases. The CDR3 covers 14 residues. V lost 6 bases and J lost 4; bases outside the gene matches: 5. Germline CDR1 reads MNHNY; CDR2 reads SVGAGI (reference sequence). In DNA form, the CDR3 reads TGTGCCAGCAGACAGACAGGGGATAATCAGCCCCAGCATTTT. It encodes CASRQTGDNQPQHF.

V usage is TRBV12-3 or TRBV12-4 and J usage is TRBJ2-3; 8 bases are a match to TRBD2. V was clipped by 2 bases and J by 2 bases; unmatched bases: 6. The CDR3 contains 16 residues. The DNA of the CDR3 is TGTGCCAGCAGTTTACGGCGGGGGGCCTACACAGATACGCAGTATTTT. It is translated as CASSLRRGAYTDTQYF.

The rearrangement joins TRBV20-1 to TRBJ2-7, with 8 bases identical to TRBD1. This CDR3 contains 14 residues. The junction had 5 bases not matched to a gene; V was cut back by 4 bases and J by 0 bases. The germline V gene has CDR1 DFQATT and CDR2 SNEGSKA (reference sequence). CDR3 bases: TGCAGTGCTAAGGGACAGGCGAACTCCTACGAGCAGTACTTC. Translated: CSAKGQANSYEQYF.

This clonotype was found many times. The genes are TRBV5-6 and TRBJ2-1; unclear D gene. The CDR3 spans 14 residues. Germline V CDR1 and CDR2: SGHDT, YYEEEE. Deletions cut 4 bases from V and 7 bases from J, with 15 bases between. CDR3 residues: CASSPEFEGNEQFF. CDR3 bases: TGTGCCAGCAGCCCGGAGTTCGAAGGGAATGAGCAGTTCTTC.

In its sample, this clonotype was seen many times. V and J are TRBV15 and TRBJ2-5; 9 positions match TRBD1. Losses at the gene ends were 3 bases for V and 4 bases for J; bases not matched to a gene: 0. The CDR3 totals 13 residues. CDR1 is LNHNV, CDR2 YYDKDF, per germline (reference sequence). CDR3 bases: TGTGCCACCAGCAGGGGACAGGGAGAGACCCAGTACTTC. Its translation: CATSRGQGETQYF.

The chain uses TRBV7-2 and TRBJ2-5; no clear D. Germline values: CDR1 SGHTA, CDR2 FQGNSA. CDR3 length: 12 residues. Trimming left V 5 bases short and J 4 bases short, with 8 bases between. The CDR3 is CASSLYAETQYF. CDR3 DNA sequence: TGTGCCAGCAGCCTGTATGCAGAGACCCAGTACTTC.

This clonotype was seen more than once but under ten times. The chain recombines TRBV10-3 with TRBJ1-2, with D unresolved. Trimming removed 4 bases at V and 0 bases at J, with 9 bases between. Germline lookup yields CDR1 ENHRY and CDR2 SYGVKD. The CDR3 runs 14 residues. CDR3 residues: CAISAGGANYGYTF. The DNA of the CDR3 is TGTGCCATCAGTGCGGGCGGAGCTAACTATGGCTACACCTTC.